This record concerns one T cell receptor beta chain sequence. The antigen is undetermined. Trimming shortened V by 1 base and J by 0 bases, and 7 bases separated the two germline ends. This CDR3 comprises 14 residues. CDR1 and CDR2 (germline): SGDLS, YYNGEE. Unique molecular identifiers were added to individual cDNA molecules. Via MiXCR, TCRdb re-called the 5' RACE reads, giving one row per CDR3 protein. The sample records roughly 80,000 distinct CDR3 sequences, 15% to 19% being singletons. The data derive from a study of early T cells in non-severe SARS-CoV-2 infection. Turning to the study itself: Sequencing input comprised bulk RNA from unsorted whole blood; chain pairing was not available.

The study's findings and limits: Missing private and CD4 specificities, VDJdb matching favored anti-spike CD8 responses.

V gene TRBV9 combines with J gene TRBJ2-5, with a tentative D call TRBD1 (5 bases). This TCR came from an adult who was a healthcare worker with PCR-confirmed SARS-CoV-2 infection or an uninfected control (not recorded which). Input material: whole blood. This CDR3 reads CASSVQGHQETQYF. CDR3 DNA: TGTGCCAGCAGCGTACAGGGTCACCAAGAGACCCAGTACTTC.